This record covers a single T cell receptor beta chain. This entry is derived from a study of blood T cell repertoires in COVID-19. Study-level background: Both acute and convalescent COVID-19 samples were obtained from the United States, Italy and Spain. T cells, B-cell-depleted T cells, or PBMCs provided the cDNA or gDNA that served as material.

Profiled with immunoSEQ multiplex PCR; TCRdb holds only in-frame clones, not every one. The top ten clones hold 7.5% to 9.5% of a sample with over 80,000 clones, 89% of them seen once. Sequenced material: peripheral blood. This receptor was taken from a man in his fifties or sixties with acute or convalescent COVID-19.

CDR3 loop: CAWRDSRNTEAFF. CDR3 bases: TGTGCCTGGAGGGACTCGCGGAACACTGAAGCTTTCTTT. The chain uses TRBV30 and TRBJ1-1; D unclear. CDR3 length equals 13 residues. V lost 3 bases and J lost 1, with 9 bases in between. Germline loops: CDR1 GTSNPN, CDR2 SVGIG (reference sequence). Full variable domain (outside the CDR3, taken from reference TRBV30 and TRBJ1-1): SQTIHQWPATLVQPVGSPLSLECTVEGTSNPNLYWYRQAAGRGLQLLFYSVGIGQISSEVPQNLSASRPQDRQFILSSKKLLLSDSGFYLCAWRDSRNTEAFFGQGTRLTVV.